The TCR beta chain under discussion was sequenced for a study of T cell repertoires in cytomegalovirus infection. Study-level information: Public TCR beta signatures provided an indication of both CMV infection and a matching HLA type. General study findings and limits: Using cumulative public TCR beta family frequency, the authors identified those who carried CMV together with the relevant HLA.

This clonotype was counted only a few times. Its target is not known. Trimming took off 4 bases at V and 2 bases at J, with 11 bases between the two ends. CDR3 size: 14 residues. Germline CDR1 is SGHNT and CDR2 is YENEEA. TCRdb passed the reads through MiXCR, listing each CDR3 protein once. The data hold over 150,000 distinct CDR3 sequences, with over 13% observed a single time. The sequenced sample consisted of PBMCs. This TCR was recovered from a human donor in good health (CMV status not recorded). Some clones in this sample may be carry-over from other donors' samples. The V gene is TRBV11-3, the J gene TRBJ2-5; a possible D gene is TRBD1 (5 bases). CDR3 DNA: TGTGCCAGCAGCTCCCAGGACACACAAGAGACCCAGTACTTC. Amino acid sequence: CASSSQDTQETQYF.